This T cell receptor beta chain was retrieved from a study of cytomegalovirus exposure and HLA in healthy donors. Study findings and constraints: V- and J-gene trimming in TCR beta was tied to a missense DCLRE1C variant by an analysis performed later. Overall, approximately 180 TCR beta chains were annotated as cytomegalovirus-associated. Most subjects had HLA-A and HLA-B alleles reportedly predicted accurately by TCR beta sequences.

PCR primers comprised 60 Vbeta and 13 Jbeta primers. Repertoires were generated with immunoSEQ multiplex PCR, while TCRdb's copy carries only in-frame clones and drops some. Of 160,000 or so clones listed, less than 90% are singletons. V gave up 1 base and J gave up 3 bases, with 10 bases separating them. The CDR3 consists of 14 residues. In germline, CDR1 is SGHVS, CDR2 FNYEAQ. Regarding this clone: The antigen remains undetermined.

V and J are TRBV7-6 and TRBJ2-7; possible D gene TRBD1, 6 bases. The TCR originated in a man aged 50 to 60 in good health and CMV-seropositive. The sequenced sample consisted of PBMCs. The chain's CDR3 is CASSLDVRGYEQYF. CDR3 nucleotides: TGTGCCAGCAGCTTAGATGTCAGGGGCTACGAGCAGTACTTC.